This T cell receptor beta chain comes out of a study of a mutant IDH1 vaccine in newly diagnosed glioma. On the study more broadly: Treated patients had a mean age of around 40 years and an approximately 62% male, around 38% female split. It was radiotherapy, temozolomide, or both that patients received previously, with most receiving both. Study-level points and caveats: Any relationship between pseudoprogression and changes in top peripheral T cell clonotypes seemed absent. Immune responses induced by vaccination arose in approximately 92% of the patients.

As to time point: baseline, week 1 (first vaccination visit). The sample's treatment: pre-vaccination baseline after standard-of-care therapy. Trimming left V 4 bases short and J 4 bases short, with 15 bases between. The CDR3 totals 15 residues. Looked up from germline, CDR1 is SGHRS and CDR2 is YFSETQ. Clones were read by immunoSEQ multiplex PCR, and TCRdb kept only the in-frame ones, dropping some. The profile shows about 98,000 clones, around 90% of them singletons. Concerning this clone: Its antigen is still unknown.

This receptor was identified in a woman between 45 and 60 years old with glioma. This material consisted of PBMCs, taken from a glioma patient treated with radiotherapy, temozolomide or both. The V and J genes are TRBV5-1 and TRBJ2-1, with D perhaps matching TRBD2 (5 bases). The CDR3 spells CASSNGEIGYNEQFF. Here the CDR3 DNA reads TGCGCCAGCAGCAACGGGGAGATCGGTTACAATGAGCAGTTCTTC. Using reference TRBV5-1 and TRBJ2-1 for the parts outside the CDR3, the full variable domain is KAGVTQTPRYLIKTRGQQVTLSCSPISGHRSVSWYQQTPGQGLQFLFEYFSETQRNKGNFPGRFSGRQFSNSRSEMNVSTLELGDSALYLCASSNGEIGYNEQFFGPGTRLTVL.